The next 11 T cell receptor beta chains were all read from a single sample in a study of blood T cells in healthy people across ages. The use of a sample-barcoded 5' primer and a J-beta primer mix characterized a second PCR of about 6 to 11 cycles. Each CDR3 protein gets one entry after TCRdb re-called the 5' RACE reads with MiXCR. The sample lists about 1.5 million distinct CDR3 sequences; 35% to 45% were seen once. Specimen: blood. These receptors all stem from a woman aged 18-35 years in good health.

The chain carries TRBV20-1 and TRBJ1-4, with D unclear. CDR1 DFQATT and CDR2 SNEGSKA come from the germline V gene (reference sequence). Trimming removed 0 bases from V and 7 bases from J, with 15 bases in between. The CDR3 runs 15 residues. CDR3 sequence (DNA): TGCAGTGCTAGAGATCGCAGTCGTATGGCTGAAAAACTGTTTTTT. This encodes CSARDRSRMAEKLFF.

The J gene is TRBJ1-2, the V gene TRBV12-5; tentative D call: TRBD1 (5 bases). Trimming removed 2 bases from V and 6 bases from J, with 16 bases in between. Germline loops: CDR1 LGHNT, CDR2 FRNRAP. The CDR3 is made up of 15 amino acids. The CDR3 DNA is TGTGCTAGTGGTTTGTACCCAGGGCAAAGGGATGGCTACACCTTC. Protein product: CASGLYPGQRDGYTF.

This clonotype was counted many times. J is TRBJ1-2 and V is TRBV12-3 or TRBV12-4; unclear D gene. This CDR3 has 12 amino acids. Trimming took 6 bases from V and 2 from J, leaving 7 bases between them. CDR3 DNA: TGTGCCAGCAGCTTATTCAACTATGGCTACACCTTC. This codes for CASSLFNYGYTF.

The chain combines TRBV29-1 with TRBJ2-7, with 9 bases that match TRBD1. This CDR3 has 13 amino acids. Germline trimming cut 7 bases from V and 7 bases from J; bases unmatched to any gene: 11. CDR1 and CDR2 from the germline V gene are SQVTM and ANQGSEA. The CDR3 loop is CSATQGALNEQYF. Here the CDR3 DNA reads TGCAGCGCTACACAGGGGGCCCTCAATGAGCAGTACTTC.

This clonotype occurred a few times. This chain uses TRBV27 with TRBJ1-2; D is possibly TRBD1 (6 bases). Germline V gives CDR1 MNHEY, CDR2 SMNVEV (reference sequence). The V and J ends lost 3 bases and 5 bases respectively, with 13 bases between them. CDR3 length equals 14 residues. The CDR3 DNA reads TGTGCCAGCAGTTTTTCAGGGGCCGGATATGGCTACACCTTC. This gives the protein CASSFSGAGYGYTF.

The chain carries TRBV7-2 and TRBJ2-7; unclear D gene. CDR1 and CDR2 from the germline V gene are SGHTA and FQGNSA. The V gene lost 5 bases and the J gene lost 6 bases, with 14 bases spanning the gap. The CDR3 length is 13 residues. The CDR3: CASSPAPPGEQYF. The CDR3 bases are TGTGCCAGCAGCCCGGCCCCACCCGGCGAGCAGTACTTC.

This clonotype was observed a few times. The CDR3 sequence is CSARALAGSHEQFF. In DNA, the CDR3 is TGCAGTGCTAGAGCCCTAGCGGGATCTCATGAGCAGTTCTTC. The gene calls are TRBV20-1 and TRBJ2-1, with 9 bases that match TRBD2. V was clipped by 1 base and J by 8 bases; unmatched bases: 6. The CDR3 totals 14 residues. Germline values: CDR1 DFQATT, CDR2 SNEGSKA (reference sequence).

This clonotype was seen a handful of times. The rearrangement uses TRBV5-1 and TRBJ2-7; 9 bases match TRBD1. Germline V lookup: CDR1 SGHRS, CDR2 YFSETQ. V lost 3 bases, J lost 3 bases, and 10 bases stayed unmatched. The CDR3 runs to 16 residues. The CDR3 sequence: CASSSFRDRDVYEQYF. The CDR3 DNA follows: TGCGCCAGCAGCTCCTTCCGGGACAGGGACGTCTACGAGCAGTACTTC.

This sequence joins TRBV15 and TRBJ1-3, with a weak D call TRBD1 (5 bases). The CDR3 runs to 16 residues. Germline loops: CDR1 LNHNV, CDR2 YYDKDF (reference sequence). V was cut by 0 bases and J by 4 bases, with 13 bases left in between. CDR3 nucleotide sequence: TGTGCCACCAGCAGAGATTCCCCAGGGAAGGGAAACACCATATATTTT. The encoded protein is CATSRDSPGKGNTIYF.

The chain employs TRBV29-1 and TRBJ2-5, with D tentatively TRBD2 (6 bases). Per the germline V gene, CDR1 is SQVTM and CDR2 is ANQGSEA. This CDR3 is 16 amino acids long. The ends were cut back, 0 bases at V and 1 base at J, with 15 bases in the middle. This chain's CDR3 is CSVEDRSGGAQETQYF. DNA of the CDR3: TGCAGCGTTGAAGATCGGTCCGGAGGGGCCCAAGAGACCCAGTACTTC.

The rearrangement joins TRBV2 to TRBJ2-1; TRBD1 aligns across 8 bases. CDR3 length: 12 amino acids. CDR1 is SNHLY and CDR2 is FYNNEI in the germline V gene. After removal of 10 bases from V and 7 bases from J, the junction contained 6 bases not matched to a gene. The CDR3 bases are TGTGCCATCACGACAGGGGTGAATGAGCAGTTCTTC. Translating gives CAITTGVNEQFF. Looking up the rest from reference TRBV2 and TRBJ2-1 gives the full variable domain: EPEVTQTPSHQVTQMGQEVILRCVPISNHLYFYWYRQILGQKVEFLVSFYNNEISEKSEIFDDQFSVERPDGSNFTLKIRSTKLEDSAMYFCAITTGVNEQFFGPGTRLTVL.